Each of the 9 T cell receptor beta chains below was sequenced from the same sample in a study of cytomegalovirus exposure and HLA in healthy donors (dated by TCRdb to about 2017). The library was built by means of the immunoSEQ multiplex PCR assay. TCRdb retrieved this table from immuneACCESS and kept in-frame rearrangements only. Not all clones are present; in checked studies, unresolved V genes account for under half, and no reason is known for the remainder. Present in this sample are about 120,000 clones, approximately 89% of which were seen just once. The biggest ten clones account for approximately 2% of the sample. Sequencing input: PBMCs. Receptor source: a man between 18 and 29 years old in good health and CMV-seronegative.

This CDR3 reads CASSGGGFYGNTIYF. For the CDR3, the DNA is TGTGCCAGCAGCGGGGGGGGTTTTTATGGAAACACCATATATTTT. The chain employs TRBV6-6 and TRBJ1-3, with D possibly being TRBD1 (5 bases). This CDR3 has 15 amino acids. Germline CDR1 MNHNY, CDR2 SVGAGI (reference sequence). The V end was cut by 6 bases, the J end by 3 bases, with 15 bases between.

This clone was seen a handful of times. The rearrangement links TRBV6-6 to TRBJ1-1; 7 bases fit TRBD1. Per germline, CDR1 MNHNY and CDR2 SVGAGI (reference sequence). CDR3 length equals 13 residues. J gave up 6 bases and V 6 bases, and 7 bases lay outside the gene matches. CDR3 amino acids: CASREKDRAEAFF. In DNA form, the CDR3 reads TGTGCCAGCAGGGAAAAAGACAGGGCTGAAGCTTTCTTT.

The genes are TRBV28 and TRBJ2-3; 14 positions match TRBD2. This CDR3 has 17 amino acids. Germline V gene lookup returns CDR1 MDHEN and CDR2 SYDVKM. The trim removed 4 bases at V and 4 bases at J, leaving 7 bases unmatched. The CDR3 nucleotides read TGTGCCAGCAGTTCGAAATGGACTAGCGGGGGGCCAGATACGCAGTATTTT. It encodes CASSSKWTSGGPDTQYF.

This chain joins TRBV6-5 and TRBJ1-2; 8 positions match TRBD1. The CDR3 has 15 amino acids. Germline V gene data show CDR1 as MNHEY and CDR2 as SVGAGI. J was trimmed by 6 bases and V by 5 bases; bases with no gene match: 11. Here the CDR3 reads CASSRSGQGYNGYTF. CDR3 nucleotides: TGTGCCAGCAGTCGATCCGGACAGGGATATAATGGCTACACCTTC.

This clone turned up a few times. V and J are TRBV12-5 and TRBJ2-3; the D gene is possibly TRBD1 (6 bases). The CDR3 runs 15 residues. The germline V gene has CDR1 LGHNT and CDR2 FRNRAP. The V gene lost 9 bases and the J gene lost 2 bases, with 18 bases spanning the gap. The CDR3 DNA reads TGTGCTAGCCCGGAGGCCAGGGGACACACAGATACGCAGTATTTT. This sequence encodes CASPEARGHTDTQYF.

This clone was observed a few times. The J gene is TRBJ1-5, the V gene TRBV7-9; a weak D match, TRBD1 (6 bases). With 1 base removed from V and 5 bases from J, the gap between germline ends came to 12 bases. The CDR3 has 15 amino acids. CDR1 is SEHNR and CDR2 is FQNEAQ in the germline V gene (reference sequence). The CDR3 DNA reads as TGTGCCAGCAGCTTAGAAGGGACAAGAGATCAGCCCCAGCATTTT. It codes for CASSLEGTRDQPQHF.

The chain couples TRBV28 to TRBJ2-7, with 10 nucleotides matching TRBD1. The CDR3 consists of 18 residues. V shed 2 bases and J 4 bases; nucleotides not matched to a gene: 14. Germline CDR1 and CDR2: MDHEN and SYDVKM. The CDR3 nucleotides read TGTGCCAGCAGTTTAACACTCGGGACAGGGGCCCTTAGGTACGAGCAGTACTTC. Translating gives CASSLTLGTGALRYEQYF.

This rearrangement joins TRBV4-2 to TRBJ2-1, with 10 bases identical to TRBD2. The length of the CDR3 is 16 residues. The germline V gene encodes CDR1 LGHNA and CDR2 YNFKEQ. After removal of 0 bases from V and 5 bases from J, the junction contained 4 bases not matched to a gene. The CDR3 bases are TGTGCCAGCAGCCAAGAAGGGACTAGCGAGGACAATGAGCAGTTCTTC. It is translated as CASSQEGTSEDNEQFF.

The chain uses TRBV6-1 and TRBJ2-3; 7 positions match TRBD2. CDR1 MNHNS and CDR2 SASEGT come from the germline V gene. The CDR3 has 16 amino acids. J was trimmed by 0 bases and V by 2 bases; bases with no gene match: 5. The CDR3 DNA is TGTGCCAGCAGTGAACGCGGGGGAGCTAGCACAGATACGCAGTATTTT. Encoded protein: CASSERGGASTDTQYF.